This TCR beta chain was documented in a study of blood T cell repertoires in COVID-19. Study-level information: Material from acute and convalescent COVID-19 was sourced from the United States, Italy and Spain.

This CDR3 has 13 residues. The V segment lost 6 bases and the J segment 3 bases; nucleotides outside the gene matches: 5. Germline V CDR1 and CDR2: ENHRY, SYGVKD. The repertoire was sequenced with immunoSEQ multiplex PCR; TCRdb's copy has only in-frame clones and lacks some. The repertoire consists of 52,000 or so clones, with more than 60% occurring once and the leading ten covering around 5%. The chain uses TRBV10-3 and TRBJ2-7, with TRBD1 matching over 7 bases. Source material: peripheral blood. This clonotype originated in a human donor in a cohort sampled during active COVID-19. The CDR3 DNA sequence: TGTGCCATCAGAGGGACAGAGATCTACGAGCAGTACTTC. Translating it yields CAIRGTEIYEQYF.